The present T cell receptor (beta chain) was sequenced within a study of blood T cell repertoires in COVID-19. V trimming: 3 bases; J trimming: 2 bases; junction bases outside the gene matches: 9. The V gene's germline CDR1 is WSHSY and CDR2 SAAADI. This CDR3 spans 17 amino acids. TCRdb keeps only in-frame clones here, not all; method: immunoSEQ multiplex PCR. The sample carries around 140,000 clones, around 84% recorded once. The receptor comes from a human donor with acute or convalescent COVID-19. The donor label of this sample is uncertain. Sequencing was done on a sample of peripheral blood. The chain combines TRBV10-2 with TRBJ2-3, with 9 nucleotides matching TRBD1. CDR3 sequence (DNA): TGCGCCAGCAGTGAACAACAGGGGGCCCCATTCACAGATACGCAGTATTTT. The encoded protein is CASSEQQGAPFTDTQYF.